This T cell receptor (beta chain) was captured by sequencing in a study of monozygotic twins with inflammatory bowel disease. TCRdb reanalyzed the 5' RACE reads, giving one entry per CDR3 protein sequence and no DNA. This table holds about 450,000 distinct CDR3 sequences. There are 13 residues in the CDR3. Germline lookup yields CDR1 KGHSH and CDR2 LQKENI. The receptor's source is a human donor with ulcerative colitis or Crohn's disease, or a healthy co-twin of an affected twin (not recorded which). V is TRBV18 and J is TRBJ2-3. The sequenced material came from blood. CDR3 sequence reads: CASSPGVTDTQYF.